This TCR beta chain was recorded in a study of CD4 T cells in relation to SARS-CoV-2 and coronaviruses. Study outcomes and limitations: Each donor contributed either pre-pandemic or post-infection samples, not both. In roughly 60% of donors, memory CD4+ clonotypes crossrecognized SARS-CoV-2 and at least one common cold coronavirus spike.

Note on this clone: What it binds is unknown.

Some clones are missing from TCRdb's copy, which holds only in-frame ones; the method was immunoSEQ multiplex PCR. The sample comprises about 16,000 clones, 75% to 80% of which are singletons, and roughly a sixth rests with the top ten. Losses at the gene ends were 0 bases for V and 6 bases for J; bases not matched to a gene: 4. Germline V gives CDR1 MNHEY, CDR2 SVGAGI. This CDR3 region has 15 residues. Unexposed donor CD4+ T cells date from about 2011-2018, before the COVID-19 pandemic. The cells were cultured for about 10 days before CD4+ T cells were isolated. Material: CD4+ T cells from PBMCs, cultured in vitro. The chain recombines TRBV6-5 with TRBJ1-5, with 8 nucleotides matching TRBD1. The sequence derives from a human donor in good health. CDR3 loop: CASSYSTGAGQPQHF. The CDR3 bases are TGTGCCAGCAGTTACTCGACAGGGGCCGGTCAGCCCCAGCATTTT.